The TCR beta chain described here comes from a study of radiotherapy plus CTLA-4 blockade in lung cancer. From germline, CDR1 is SGDLS and CDR2 YYNGEE. This CDR3 has 17 residues. J gave up 2 bases and V 1 base, and 10 bases lay outside the gene matches. Assay used: immunoSEQ multiplex PCR; TCRdb lists only in-frame clones, some missing. This table has approximately 35,000 clones, roughly 85% appearing once. V usage is TRBV9 and J usage is TRBJ2-3; 7 bases are a match to TRBD2. The sequence was obtained from a human donor with non-small cell lung cancer who had stable disease on radiotherapy plus ipilimumab. The sequences come from peripheral blood, collected from a patient treated with radiotherapy plus ipilimumab. This CDR3 is CASSVTSSGGFTDTQYF. The CDR3 region has the DNA TGTGCCAGCAGCGTAACCTCTAGCGGAGGGTTCACAGATACGCAGTATTTT.